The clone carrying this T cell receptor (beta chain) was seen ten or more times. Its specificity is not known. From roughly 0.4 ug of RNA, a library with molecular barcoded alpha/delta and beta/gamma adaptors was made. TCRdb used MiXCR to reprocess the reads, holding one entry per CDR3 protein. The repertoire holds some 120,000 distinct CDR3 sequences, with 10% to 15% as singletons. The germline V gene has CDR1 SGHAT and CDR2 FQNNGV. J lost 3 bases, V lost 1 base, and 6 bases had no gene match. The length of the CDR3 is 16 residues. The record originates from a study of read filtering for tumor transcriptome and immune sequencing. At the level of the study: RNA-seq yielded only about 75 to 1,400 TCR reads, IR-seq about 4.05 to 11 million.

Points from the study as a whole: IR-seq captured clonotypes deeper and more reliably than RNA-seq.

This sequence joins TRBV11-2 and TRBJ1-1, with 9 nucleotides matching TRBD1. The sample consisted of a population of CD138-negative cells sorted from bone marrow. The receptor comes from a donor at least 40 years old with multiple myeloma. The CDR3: CASSLGRGQGYTEAFF. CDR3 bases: TGTGCCAGCAGCTTAGGCAGGGGACAGGGCTACACTGAAGCTTTCTTT.